Shown below are 18 T cell receptor beta chains from a single sample sequenced in a study of cytomegalovirus exposure and HLA in healthy donors. Researchers ran the PCR with 60 Vbeta and 13 Jbeta primers. The method was immunoSEQ multiplex PCR; TCRdb's version includes in-frame clones alone and lacks a portion of them. The table shows tens of thousands of clones, with around 80% occurring only once. Sequenced sample: PBMCs. The receptor set was obtained from a man aged 45 to 65 in good health and CMV-seropositive.

This chain links TRBV30 with TRBJ2-7, with D perhaps TRBD1 (6 bases). Trimming pared 5 bases from V and 1 base from J, leaving 12 bases between. The length of the CDR3 is 13 residues. Germline V CDR1 and CDR2: GTSNPN, SVGIG (reference sequence). The chain's CDR3 is CAWATDRSYEQYF. The CDR3 DNA is TGTGCCTGGGCGACCGACAGGTCCTACGAGCAGTACTTC.

J is TRBJ1-3 and V is TRBV7-9; maybe TRBD1 (6 bases). Germline values: CDR1 SEHNR, CDR2 FQNEAQ (reference sequence). The V and J ends lost 5 bases and 3 bases respectively, with 14 bases between them. The CDR3 covers 15 residues. The CDR3 DNA follows: TGTGCCAGCAGCGGGCCAGGGGTTTATGGAAACACCATATATTTT. Encoded protein: CASSGPGVYGNTIYF.

This chain joins TRBV2 and TRBJ1-3; TRBD1 is a possible D gene (6 bases). Germline values: CDR1 SNHLY, CDR2 FYNNEI. The CDR3 is 15 amino acids. The germline V and J ends were trimmed by 6 bases and 4 bases, with 16 bases remaining between them. The CDR3 loop is CASSRGDQPGNTIYF. In DNA form, the CDR3 reads TGTGCCAGCAGCAGGGGAGACCAACCCGGAAACACCATATATTTT.

V is TRBV5-5 and J is TRBJ1-5, with 7 bases matching TRBD1. The CDR3 totals 14 residues. V lost 5 bases and J lost 6; bases outside the gene matches: 8. Germline CDR1 is SGHKS and CDR2 is YYEKEE (reference sequence). The CDR3 nucleotides are TGTGCCAGCAGTGGACAGGCCAGCCTTCAGCCCCAGCATTTT. This codes for CASSGQASLQPQHF.

The chain couples TRBV4-3 to TRBJ1-6; D is possibly TRBD1 (5 bases). The CDR3 consists of 14 residues. Germline V gene data show CDR1 as LGHNA and CDR2 as YSLEER. V lost 0 bases, J lost 15 bases, and 15 bases lay in between. The CDR3 bases are TGCGCCAGCAGCCAAGATGGTTTTAGGGGTGGCCTCCACTTT. This codes for CASSQDGFRGGLHF.

The genes are TRBV6-5 and TRBJ1-4; D may be TRBD1 (6 bases). The V and J ends lost 0 bases and 13 bases respectively, with 18 bases between them. Germline CDR1 reads MNHEY; CDR2 reads SVGAGI. The CDR3 consists of 15 residues. CDR3 region: CASSYSKGELIRLFF. For the CDR3, the DNA is TGTGCCAGCAGTTACTCGAAGGGGGAACTGATTCGACTGTTTTTT.

A note on this clone: At one boundary the junction diverges from the germline segment, which might be a read error. The chain employs TRBV6-4 and TRBJ2-4; D gene unclear. The V gene's germline CDR1 is MRHNA and CDR2 SNTAGT. The CDR3 is 12 residues long. The CDR3 loop is CASSGAGNSQYF. The CDR3 DNA is TGTGCCAGCAGTGGGGCAGGAAACAGTCAGTACTTC.

The chain employs TRBV11-3 and TRBJ2-7, with TRBD2 matching 16 bases. The junction had 10 bases not matched to a gene; V was cut back by 5 bases and J by 0 bases. The CDR3 has 19 residues. CDR1 is SGHNT and CDR2 is YENEEA in the germline V gene. The CDR3 sequence: CASSRHPGLAGGSSYEQYF. CDR3 coding DNA: TGTGCCAGCAGCCGCCACCCGGGACTAGCGGGAGGGAGCTCCTACGAGCAGTACTTC.

This chain joins TRBV2 and TRBJ1-3; a weak D match, TRBD1 (5 bases). Germline V gene lookup returns CDR1 SNHLY and CDR2 FYNNEI. The CDR3 length is 16 residues. V lost 6 bases to trimming and J lost 4 bases, with 19 bases between them. For the CDR3, the DNA is TGTGCCAGCAGCGCCTTGGTGGGGCAACTAGGAAACACCATATATTTT. It yields the protein CASSALVGQLGNTIYF.

This chain joins TRBV16 and TRBJ2-6; 9 bases agree with TRBD1. This CDR3 has 16 amino acids. Germline CDR1 and CDR2: KGHSY and FQNENV. The J segment lost 6 bases and the V segment lost 2 bases, leaving 5 bases of the junction unmatched. CDR3 sequence (DNA): TGTGCCAGCAGCCAAGCAGACAGGGGGTCGGCCAACGTCCTGACTTTC. This translates into CASSQADRGSANVLTF.

The genes are TRBV5-1 and TRBJ2-5, with D possibly TRBD2 on 5 matching bases. Germline lookup yields CDR1 SGHRS and CDR2 YFSETQ. V lost 4 bases to trimming and J lost 10 bases, with 17 bases between them. This CDR3 comprises 13 residues. DNA for the CDR3: TGCGCCAGCAGCCCACCTATCACTCGGGACCAGTACTTC. Translating gives CASSPPITRDQYF.

J is TRBJ2-4 and V is TRBV19; D is ambiguous. The V end lost 1 base, the J end lost 7 bases, and 8 bases lay between the germline ends. The CDR3 has 13 amino acids. The germline gives CDR1 LNHDA, CDR2 SQIVND (reference sequence). The CDR3 is CASSIGGGNIQYF. CDR3 in DNA: TGTGCCAGTAGTATAGGAGGTGGGAACATTCAGTACTTC.

In regard to this clone: One end of the junction varies from germline; a read error may be responsible. The J gene is TRBJ2-3, the V gene TRBV7-9, with TRBD1 matching 9 bases. In germline, CDR1 is SEHNR, CDR2 FQNEAQ (reference sequence). This CDR3 has 15 amino acids. Here the CDR3 DNA reads TGTTCCAGCACGGGCGAAACAGGGGGCATAGATACGCAGTATTTT. Translation: CSSTGETGGIDTQYF.

The V gene is TRBV7-3, the J gene TRBJ1-3, with D possibly matching TRBD1 (6 bases). Per the germline V gene, CDR1 is SGHTA and CDR2 is FQGTGA. The CDR3 contains 18 residues. Trimming pared 5 bases from V and 0 bases from J, leaving 20 bases between. CDR3 in DNA: TGTGCCAGCAGCCCCAACCGGGTAGGGGACAACTCTGGAAACACCATATATTTT. It encodes CASSPNRVGDNSGNTIYF.

This chain connects TRBV18 to TRBJ1-1; tentative D call: TRBD1 (5 bases). CDR3 length: 15 residues. Germline CDR1 and CDR2: KGHSH and LQKENI. Trimming left V 4 bases short and J 5 bases short, with 17 bases between. The CDR3 DNA follows: TGTGCCAGCTCACAGATGCGGGGGGACGGGACTGAAGCTTTCTTT. The encoded protein is CASSQMRGDGTEAFF.

The chain is built from TRBV14 and TRBJ2-1; 7 bases are a match to TRBD2. Unmatched junction bases numbered 7, after V lost 0 bases and J lost 8 bases. Per germline, CDR1 SGHDN and CDR2 FVKESK. The CDR3 loop spans 15 amino acids. CDR3 sequence reads: CASSQDRTSPDEQFF. The CDR3 region has the DNA TGTGCCAGCAGCCAAGATCGGACTAGTCCCGATGAGCAGTTCTTC.

This chain joins TRBV6-5 and TRBJ1-2, with 9 nucleotides matching TRBD1. Germline assignment: CDR1 MNHEY and CDR2 SVGAGI. V lost 6 bases, J lost 8 bases, and 13 bases stayed unmatched. The CDR3 contains 15 residues. The CDR3 nucleotides are TGTGCCAGCAGCCGATCTTTGGACAGGGGTCAGGGCTACACCTTC. As protein: CASSRSLDRGQGYTF.

V and J are TRBV7-3 and TRBJ2-1; TRBD2 aligns across 8 bases. This CDR3 region has 15 residues. Germline values: CDR1 SGHTA, CDR2 FQGTGA. Germline trimming cut 5 bases from V and 2 bases from J; bases unmatched to any gene: 5. In DNA, the CDR3 is TGTGCCAGCAGCAAAGCGGGAGTGACCTACAATGAGCAGTTCTTC. It yields the protein CASSKAGVTYNEQFF.